One and the same sample provided the 21 T cell receptor beta chains below, sequenced in a study of shared clonotypes between healthy human individuals. The table came from immunoSEQ multiplex PCR; TCRdb's copy has only in-frame clones and leaves some out. The sample yields approximately 1.1 million clones, 75% to 80% seen once. Sequencing used memory CD4+ T cells from PBMCs. Subset denoted: CD45RA-negative fraction. The receptors originated from a man aged 18-30 years in good health. Some clones in this sample may be carry-over from other donors' samples.

A note on this clone: Other nucleotide sequences from this sample produce the same CDR3. The chain uses TRBV5-1 and TRBJ2-1, with 7 bases lining up with TRBD1. Germline lookup yields CDR1 SGHRS and CDR2 YFSETQ. The V segment lost 0 bases and the J segment 0 bases; nucleotides outside the gene matches: 3. CDR3 length equals 16 residues. CDR3 bases: TGCGCCAGCAGCTTGGAAGGGGGCTTCTCCTACAATGAGCAGTTCTTC. This sequence encodes CASSLEGGFSYNEQFF.

The chain combines TRBV7-9 with TRBJ1-4; TRBD1 might be the D (6 bases). The V end lost 4 bases, the J end lost 0 bases, and 9 bases lay between the germline ends. CDR1 and CDR2 (germline): SEHNR, FQNEAQ (reference sequence). This CDR3 has 15 amino acids. In nucleotides, the CDR3 is TGTGCCAGCAGCTCAAAGGGGGCAACTAATGAAAAACTGTTTTTT. Protein product: CASSSKGATNEKLFF.

The chain combines TRBV27 with TRBJ1-5, with unresolved D. CDR1 MNHEY and CDR2 SMNVEV come from the germline V gene (reference sequence). The V and J ends lost 3 bases and 2 bases respectively, with 11 bases between them. The length of the CDR3 is 15 residues. The CDR3 loop is CASSFYADRNQPQHF. CDR3 coding DNA: TGTGCCAGCAGTTTTTATGCGGACCGCAATCAGCCCCAGCATTTT.

This chain uses TRBV5-1 with TRBJ1-5; 8 bases line up with TRBD1. The J segment lost 4 bases and the V segment lost 1 base, leaving 4 bases of the junction unmatched. Germline-derived CDR1 and CDR2 are SGHRS and YFSETQ. CDR3 size: 15 residues. The CDR3 nucleotides are TGCGCCAGCAGCTTGTCAGGGGGCAAGAATCAGCCCCAGCATTTT. Amino acids: CASSLSGGKNQPQHF. Full variable domain (missing parts from reference TRBV5-1 and TRBJ1-5): KAGVTQTPRYLIKTRGQQVTLSCSPISGHRSVSWYQQTPGQGLQFLFEYFSETQRNKGNFPGRFSGRQFSNSRSEMNVSTLELGDSALYLCASSLSGGKNQPQHFGDGTRLSIL.

The chain joins TRBV5-6 to TRBJ2-5; the match to TRBD2 covers 7 bases. The ends lost 4 bases at V and 2 bases at J; junction bases unmatched: 11. This CDR3 spans 16 amino acids. The germline gives CDR1 SGHDT, CDR2 YYEEEE. The CDR3 DNA is TGTGCCAGCAGCATTGTAGCGGGCGGGGCTCAAGAGACCCAGTACTTC. Amino acid sequence: CASSIVAGGAQETQYF. Based on the CDR3 plus reference TRBV5-6 and TRBJ2-5, the full variable domain is DAGVTQSPTHLIKTRGQQVTLRCSPKSGHDTVSWYQQALGQGPQFIFQYYEEEERQRGNFPDRFSGHQFPNYSSELNVNALLLGDSALYLCASSIVAGGAQETQYFGPGTRLLVL.

The chain links TRBV11-3 to TRBJ2-2; no reliable D call. Trimming removed 5 bases from V and 6 bases from J, with 10 bases in between. Germline CDR1 is SGHNT and CDR2 is YENEEA. The CDR3 has 13 amino acids. CDR3 amino acids: CASSPGLAGELFF. The CDR3 coding sequence is TGTGCCAGCAGCCCCGGGCTCGCCGGGGAGCTGTTTTTT. Combining the CDR3 with reference TRBV11-3 and TRBJ2-2 gives the whole variable domain EAGVVQSPRYKIIEKKQPVAFWCNPISGHNTLYWYLQNLGQGPELLIRYENEEAVDDSQLPKDRFSAERLKGVDSTLKIQPAELGDSAVYLCASSPGLAGELFFGEGSRLTVL.

This sequence joins TRBV5-1 and TRBJ1-3; D remains unclear. Germline assignment: CDR1 SGHRS and CDR2 YFSETQ. The CDR3 extends over 15 amino acids. V gave up 1 base and J gave up 0 bases, with 8 bases separating them. CDR3 in amino acids: CASSLQGLSGNTIYF. In nucleotides, the CDR3 is TGCGCCAGCAGCTTGCAAGGCCTCTCTGGAAACACCATATATTTT.

Regarding this clone: An end of the junction does not agree with germline; a read error may underlie this. This chain links TRBV5-4 with TRBJ2-6; 9 bases fit TRBD2. The CDR3 has 20 residues. The germline CDR1 and CDR2 sequences are SGHNT and YYREEE (reference sequence). The CDR3 sequence is CASSSAQVPGLALGGNVLTF. The CDR3 coding sequence is TGTGCCAGCAGCTCTGCCCAAGTTCCGGGACTAGCTCTGGGGGGCAACGTCCTGACTTTC.

This clone turned up a few times. The chain carries TRBV19 and TRBJ1-5, with 8 positions matching TRBD1. Trimming at V came to 6 bases and at J to 3 bases, leaving 10 bases not matched to a gene. The CDR3 spans 16 residues. Per germline, CDR1 LNHDA and CDR2 SQIVND (reference sequence). CDR3 in amino acids: CASSHAYRGVNQPQHF. The CDR3 DNA reads as TGTGCCAGTAGCCACGCTTACAGGGGGGTCAATCAGCCCCAGCATTTT.

As concerns this clone: The sample carries other DNA sequences with the same CDR3. V is TRBV28 and J is TRBJ2-7; the match to TRBD2 covers 11 bases. From germline, CDR1 is MDHEN and CDR2 SYDVKM. V lost 6 bases, J lost 1 base, and 5 bases stayed unmatched. The CDR3 totals 15 residues. The CDR3 reads CASSPGTSGSYEQYF. Here the CDR3 DNA reads TGTGCCAGCAGCCCTGGGACTAGCGGTTCCTACGAGCAGTACTTC.

Comments on this clone: Other DNA sequences in the same sample also yield this CDR3. CDR3 sequence: CASSLSREETQYF. CDR3 nucleotide sequence: TGTGCCAGCAGTTTAAGCAGGGAAGAGACCCAGTACTTC. The V gene is TRBV28, the J gene TRBJ2-5; D is perhaps TRBD1 (5 bases). V was cut by 2 bases and J by 3 bases, with 7 bases left in between. There are 13 residues in the CDR3. Germline V CDR1 and CDR2: MDHEN, SYDVKM.

The J gene is TRBJ2-3, the V gene TRBV28, with a possible D match to TRBD2 (5 bases). This CDR3 has 12 amino acids. The V end was cut by 3 bases, the J end by 9 bases, with 10 bases between. The germline V gene encodes CDR1 MDHEN and CDR2 SYDVKM. The CDR3 is CASSFGIGTQYF. The CDR3 DNA reads TGTGCCAGCAGTTTCGGGATCGGAACGCAGTATTTT.

The chain recombines TRBV5-6 with TRBJ2-3; D is undetermined. Trimming stripped 0 bases from V and 2 bases from J, with 10 bases between. Germline values: CDR1 SGHDT, CDR2 YYEEEE. The CDR3 contains 15 residues. As DNA, the CDR3 is TGTGCCAGCAGCTTGGTTACGGCCTACACAGATACGCAGTATTTT. Residues: CASSLVTAYTDTQYF.

The chain employs TRBV6-1 and TRBJ1-3; D is ambiguous. In germline, CDR1 is MNHNS, CDR2 SASEGT. This CDR3 has 20 amino acids. V was clipped by 3 bases and J by 3 bases, with 27 bases between them. The CDR3 DNA sequence: TGTGCCAGCAGTGATAGACCAGTACAGCGTCTCAGCGATCTTGGAAACACCATATATTTT. As protein: CASSDRPVQRLSDLGNTIYF.

The gene calls are TRBV27 and TRBJ1-5; D remains ambiguous. With 0 bases removed from V and 11 bases from J, the gap between germline ends came to 11 bases. Looked up from germline, CDR1 is MNHEY and CDR2 is SMNVEV (reference sequence). This CDR3 is 13 amino acids long. The CDR3 spells CASSLSRGTAQHF. For the CDR3, the DNA is TGTGCCAGCAGTTTATCGCGGGGTACAGCCCAGCATTTT.

The V gene is TRBV7-2, the J gene TRBJ2-1; no reliable D call. This CDR3 has 15 residues. V lost 7 bases and J 4 bases, leaving 17 bases between the germline ends. Germline CDR1 is SGHTA and CDR2 is FQGNSA. The CDR3 bases are TGTGCCAGCACGTCGCGGACGGATCCATACAATGAGCAGTTCTTC. It codes for CASTSRTDPYNEQFF. Combining the CDR3 with reference TRBV7-2 and TRBJ2-1 gives the whole variable domain GAGVSQSPSNKVTEKGKDVELRCDPISGHTALYWYRQSLGQGLEFLIYFQGNSAPDKSGLPSDRFSAERTGGSVSTLTIQRTQQEDSAVYLCASTSRTDPYNEQFFGPGTRLTVL.

The chain combines TRBV9 with TRBJ2-7; D is unresolved. The V end was cut by 0 bases, the J end by 3 bases, with 13 bases between. There are 15 residues in the CDR3. The germline V gene encodes CDR1 SGDLS and CDR2 YYNGEE. The CDR3: CASSVGATESYEQYF. CDR3 sequence (DNA): TGTGCCAGCAGCGTAGGGGCGACCGAAAGCTACGAGCAGTACTTC.

The J gene is TRBJ2-7, the V gene TRBV6-1; D tentatively reads TRBD1 or TRBD2 (6 bases each). The germline CDR1 and CDR2 sequences are MNHNS and SASEGT. This CDR3 contains 14 residues. V dropped 5 bases and J dropped 0 bases, with 11 bases sitting between them. CDR3 nucleotides: TGTGCCAGCAGTCAGAGGGGGGTCTCCTACGAGCAGTACTTC. This gives the protein CASSQRGVSYEQYF.

V is TRBV28 and J is TRBJ1-1; TRBD1 agrees at 9 bases. CDR3 size: 16 residues. From germline, CDR1 is MDHEN and CDR2 SYDVKM. With V trimmed by 6 bases and J by 4 bases, 12 bases remained unmatched. The CDR3 coding sequence is TGTGCCAGCAGACTTCTCCCGGGACAGGGCATCACTGAAGCTTTCTTT. This encodes CASRLLPGQGITEAFF.

This clone has only a few counts. This chain connects TRBV7-9 to TRBJ2-2; D is possibly TRBD2 (5 bases). Germline lookup yields CDR1 SEHNR and CDR2 FQNEAQ (reference sequence). Trimming took off 5 bases at V and 7 bases at J, with 11 bases between the two ends. CDR3 length: 13 amino acids. DNA of the CDR3: TGTGCCAGCAGCCGCCTGGGAGACGGGGAGCTGTTTTTT. It codes for CASSRLGDGELFF.

The V call is TRBV6-5, the J call TRBJ2-7; tentative D call: TRBD2 (6 bases). The germline V and J ends were trimmed by 8 bases and 5 bases, with 16 bases remaining between them. This CDR3 has 13 amino acids. From germline, CDR1 is MNHEY and CDR2 SVGAGI. The CDR3 sequence: CASVAQAGNEQYF. Here the CDR3 DNA reads TGTGCCAGCGTTGCCCAGGCGGGGAACGAGCAGTACTTC.